This T cell receptor beta chain is drawn from a study of cytomegalovirus exposure and HLA in healthy donors. Amplification used 60 Vbeta primers and 13 Jbeta primers. Profiled with immunoSEQ multiplex PCR; TCRdb holds only in-frame clones, not every one. The sample records just over 150,000 clones, approximately 86% being singletons. Trimming took 5 bases from V and 7 from J, leaving 21 bases between them. The germline V gene encodes CDR1 SGHAT and CDR2 FQNNGV. The CDR3 loop spans 16 amino acids. Remarks on this clone: As yet, its antigen is unknown.

Overall study findings and caveats: TRBV6-2, TRBV6-3 and some other V segments were excluded as indistinguishable.

This chain joins TRBV11-2 and TRBJ2-1, with D tentatively TRBD2 (7 bases). This TCR derives from a woman aged 18-29 years in good health and CMV-seronegative. Material for sequencing was PBMCs. The CDR3 DNA reads TGTGCCAGCAGCCGAATTAGGGGGGGGGTGGGGAATGAGCAGTTCTTC. Translation: CASSRIRGGVGNEQFF.